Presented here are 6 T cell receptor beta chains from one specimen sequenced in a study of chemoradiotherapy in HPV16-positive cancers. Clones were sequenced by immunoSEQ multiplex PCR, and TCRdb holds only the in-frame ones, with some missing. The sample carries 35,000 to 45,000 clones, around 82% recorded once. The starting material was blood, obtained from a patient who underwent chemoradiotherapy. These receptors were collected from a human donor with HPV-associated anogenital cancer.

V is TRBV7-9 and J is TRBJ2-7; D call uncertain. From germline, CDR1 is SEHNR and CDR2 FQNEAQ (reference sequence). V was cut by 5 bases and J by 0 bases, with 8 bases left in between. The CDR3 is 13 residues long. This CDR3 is CASSPLSSYEQYF. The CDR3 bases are TGTGCCAGCAGCCCCCTTAGCTCCTACGAGCAGTACTTC.

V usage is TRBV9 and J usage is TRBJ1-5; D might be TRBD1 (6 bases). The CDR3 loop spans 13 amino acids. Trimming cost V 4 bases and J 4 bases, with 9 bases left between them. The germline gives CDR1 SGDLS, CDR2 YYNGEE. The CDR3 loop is CASSIQGNQPQHF. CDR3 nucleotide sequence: TGTGCCAGCAGCATACAGGGAAATCAGCCCCAGCATTTT.

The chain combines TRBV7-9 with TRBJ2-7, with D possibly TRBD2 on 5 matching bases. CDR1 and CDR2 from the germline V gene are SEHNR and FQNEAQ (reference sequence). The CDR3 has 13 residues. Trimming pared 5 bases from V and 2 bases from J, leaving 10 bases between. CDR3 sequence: CASSLDGTYEQYF. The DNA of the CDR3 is TGTGCCAGCAGCCTCGACGGGACCTACGAGCAGTACTTC.

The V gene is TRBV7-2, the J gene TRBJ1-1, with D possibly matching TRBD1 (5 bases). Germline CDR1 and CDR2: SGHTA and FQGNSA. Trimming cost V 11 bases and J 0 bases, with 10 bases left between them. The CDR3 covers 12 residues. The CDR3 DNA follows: TGTGCCGCGGGACTGATGAACACTGAAGCTTTCTTT. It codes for CAAGLMNTEAFF.

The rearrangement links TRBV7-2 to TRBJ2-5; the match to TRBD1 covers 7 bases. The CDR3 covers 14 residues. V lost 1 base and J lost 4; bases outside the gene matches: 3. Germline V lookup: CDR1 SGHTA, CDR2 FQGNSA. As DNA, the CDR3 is TGTGCCAGCAGCTTAGTCCCAGGGGGAGAGACCCAGTACTTC. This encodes CASSLVPGGETQYF.

The CDR3 here is CASSSENSYNEQFF. Here the CDR3 DNA reads TGTGCCAGCAGTTCAGAGAACTCCTACAATGAGCAGTTCTTC. The rearrangement links TRBV28 to TRBJ2-1; D is unresolved. Trimming removed 4 bases at V and 0 bases at J, with 7 bases between. The CDR3 consists of 14 residues. Germline assignment: CDR1 MDHEN and CDR2 SYDVKM. Full variable domain (outside the CDR3, taken from reference TRBV28 and TRBJ2-1): DVKVTQSSRYLVKRTGEKVFLECVQDMDHENMFWYRQDPGLGLRLIYFSYDVKMKEKGDIPEGYSVSREKKERFSLILESASTNQTSMYLCASSSENSYNEQFFGPGTRLTVL.